This entry features one TCR beta chain sequence. This entry comes from a study of T cell changes during pregnancy in multiple sclerosis. Some clones are missing from TCRdb's copy, which holds only in-frame ones; the method was immunoSEQ multiplex PCR. The sample consists of about 79,000 clones, 93% of them appearing once. The ends lost 6 bases at V and 1 base at J; junction bases unmatched: 4. Looked up from germline, CDR1 is LGHNA and CDR2 is YSLEER. This CDR3 comprises 14 residues. V gene TRBV4-3 combines with J gene TRBJ2-7, with 9 bases identical to TRBD1. This sequence was found in a female donor in good health, enrolled as a control in a pregnancy study. Sequenced here: peripheral blood, sampled in the second trimester of pregnancy. CDR3 nucleotides: TGCGCCAGCAGACCGGACAGGGGATCCTACGAGCAGTACTTC. It codes for CASRPDRGSYEQYF.